This T cell receptor beta chain is from a study of T cell repertoires in cytomegalovirus infection. Across the whole study: Researchers turned to recently identified HLA-C-restricted CMV epitopes as well as well-studied HLA-B-restricted ones. Indications of both CMV infection and matching HLA type were provided by public TCR beta signatures. Study-wide points: Totalled public TCR beta family frequency picked out people who carried CMV plus the relevant HLA.

Concerning this clonotype: The antigen remains unidentified. This may arise from a read error, as a much more abundant clone is one base away.

TCRdb re-analysed the reads in MiXCR, keeping a single row per CDR3 protein. The repertoire includes some 800,000 distinct CDR3 sequences, around a third of them detected once, and roughly an eighth sits in the top ten. The CDR3 extends over 15 amino acids. Germline-derived CDR1 and CDR2 are SGHVS and FQNEAQ. The input for sequencing was cultured CD8+ T cells from PBMCs, taken from culture after CMV antigen stimulation. This TCR came from a human donor in good health (CMV status not recorded). Some clones in this sample may be carry-over from other donors' samples. The chain uses TRBV7-8 and TRBJ2-7; 12 positions agree with TRBD1. CDR3: CANSPGDRGRYEQYF. In DNA form, the CDR3 reads TGTGCCAACAGCCCGGGGGACAGGGGGCGATACGAGCAGTACTTC.